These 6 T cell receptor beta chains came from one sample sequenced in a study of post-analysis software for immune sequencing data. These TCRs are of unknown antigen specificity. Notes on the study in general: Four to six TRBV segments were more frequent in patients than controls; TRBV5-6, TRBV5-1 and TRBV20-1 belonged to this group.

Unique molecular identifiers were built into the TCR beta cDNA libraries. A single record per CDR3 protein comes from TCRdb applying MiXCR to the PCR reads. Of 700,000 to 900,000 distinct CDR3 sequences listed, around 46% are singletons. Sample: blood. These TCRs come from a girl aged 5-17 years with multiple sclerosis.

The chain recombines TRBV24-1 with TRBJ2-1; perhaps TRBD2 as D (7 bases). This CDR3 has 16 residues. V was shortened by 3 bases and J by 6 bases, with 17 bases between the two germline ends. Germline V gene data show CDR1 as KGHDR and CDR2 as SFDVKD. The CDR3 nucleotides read TGTGCCACCAGTGATCTGAAAGGGGGGGGGCTCAATGAGCAGTTCTTC. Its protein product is CATSDLKGGGLNEQFF.

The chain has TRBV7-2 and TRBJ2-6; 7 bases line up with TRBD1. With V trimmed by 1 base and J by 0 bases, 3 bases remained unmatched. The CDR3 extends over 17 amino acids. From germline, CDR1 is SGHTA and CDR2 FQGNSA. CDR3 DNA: TGTGCCAGCAGCTTAGACCGGACAGGCTCTGGGGCCAACGTCCTGACTTTC. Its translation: CASSLDRTGSGANVLTF.

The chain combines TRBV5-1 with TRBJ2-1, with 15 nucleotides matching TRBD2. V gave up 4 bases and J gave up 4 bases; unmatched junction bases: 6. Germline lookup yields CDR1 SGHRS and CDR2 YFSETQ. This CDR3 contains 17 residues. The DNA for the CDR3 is TGCGCCAGCAGCCCCGGACTAGCGGGAGGGGTATACAATGAGCAGTTCTTC. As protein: CASSPGLAGGVYNEQFF.

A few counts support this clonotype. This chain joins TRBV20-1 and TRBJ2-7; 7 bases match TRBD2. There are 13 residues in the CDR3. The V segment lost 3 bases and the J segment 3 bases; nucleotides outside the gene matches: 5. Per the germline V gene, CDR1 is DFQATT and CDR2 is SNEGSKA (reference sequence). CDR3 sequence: CSASREADYEQYF. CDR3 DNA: TGCAGTGCTAGTCGGGAGGCGGACTACGAGCAGTACTTC.

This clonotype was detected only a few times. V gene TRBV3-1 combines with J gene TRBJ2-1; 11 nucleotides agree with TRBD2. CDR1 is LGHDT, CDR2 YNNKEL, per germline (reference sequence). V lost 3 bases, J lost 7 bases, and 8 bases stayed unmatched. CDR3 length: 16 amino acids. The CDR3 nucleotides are TGTGCCAGCAGCCAGTCACTAGCGGGAGTGGGTAATGAGCAGTTCTTC. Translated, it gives CASSQSLAGVGNEQFF.

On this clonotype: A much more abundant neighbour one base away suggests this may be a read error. The DNA for the CDR3 is TGTGCCAGCAGCCGGGTTCGGGGCGGCGAGCTGTACTTC. Its protein is CASSRVRGGELYF. This chain joins TRBV3-1 and TRBJ2-5, with D perhaps being TRBD1 or TRBD2 (5 bases each). The CDR3 has 13 amino acids. Germline V gene lookup returns CDR1 LGHDT and CDR2 YNNKEL (reference sequence). The V gene lost 4 bases and the J gene lost 13 bases, with 19 bases spanning the gap.